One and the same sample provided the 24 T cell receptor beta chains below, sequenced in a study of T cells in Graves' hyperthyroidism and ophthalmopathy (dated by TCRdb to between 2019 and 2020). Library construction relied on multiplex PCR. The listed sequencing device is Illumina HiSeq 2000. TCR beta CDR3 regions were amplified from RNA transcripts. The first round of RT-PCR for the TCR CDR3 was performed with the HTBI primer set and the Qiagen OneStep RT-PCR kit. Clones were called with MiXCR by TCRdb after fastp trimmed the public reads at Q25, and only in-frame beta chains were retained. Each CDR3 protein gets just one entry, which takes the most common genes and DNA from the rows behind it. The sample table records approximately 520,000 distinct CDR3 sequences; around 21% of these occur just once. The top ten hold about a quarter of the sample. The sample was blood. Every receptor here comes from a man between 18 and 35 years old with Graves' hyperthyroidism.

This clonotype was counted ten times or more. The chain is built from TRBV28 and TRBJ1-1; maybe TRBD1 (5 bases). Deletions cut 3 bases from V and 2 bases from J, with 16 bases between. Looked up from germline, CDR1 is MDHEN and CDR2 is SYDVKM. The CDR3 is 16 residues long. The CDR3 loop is CASSLNRWGTNTEAFF. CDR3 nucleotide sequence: TGTGCCAGCAGTTTGAACCGTTGGGGGACTAACACTGAAGCTTTCTTT.

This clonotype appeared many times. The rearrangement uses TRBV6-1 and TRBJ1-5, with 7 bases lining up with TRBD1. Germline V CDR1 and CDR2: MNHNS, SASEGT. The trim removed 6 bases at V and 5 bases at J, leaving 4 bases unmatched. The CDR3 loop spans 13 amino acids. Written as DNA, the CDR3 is TGTGCCAGCAGACAGGGGAGAGATCAGCCCCAGCATTTT. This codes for CASRQGRDQPQHF.

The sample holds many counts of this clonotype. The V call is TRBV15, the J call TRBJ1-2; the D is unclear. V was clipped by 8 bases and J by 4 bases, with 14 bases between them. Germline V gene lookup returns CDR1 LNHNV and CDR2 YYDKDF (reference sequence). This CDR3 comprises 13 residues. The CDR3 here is CATYDMGVYGYTF. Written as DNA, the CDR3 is TGTGCCACCTATGACATGGGCGTCTATGGCTACACCTTC. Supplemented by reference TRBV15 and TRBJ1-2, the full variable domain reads DAMVIQNPRYQVTQFGKPVTLSCSQTLNHNVMYWYQQKSSQAPKLLFHYYDKDFNNEADTPDNFQSRRPNTSFCFLDIRSPGLGDTAMYLCATYDMGVYGYTFGSGTRLTVV.

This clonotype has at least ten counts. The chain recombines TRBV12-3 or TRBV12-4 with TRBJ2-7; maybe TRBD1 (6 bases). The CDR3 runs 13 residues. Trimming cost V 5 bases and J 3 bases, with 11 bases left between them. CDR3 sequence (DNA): TGTGCCAGCAGTGTCGGGACACTCTACGAGCAGTACTTC. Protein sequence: CASSVGTLYEQYF.

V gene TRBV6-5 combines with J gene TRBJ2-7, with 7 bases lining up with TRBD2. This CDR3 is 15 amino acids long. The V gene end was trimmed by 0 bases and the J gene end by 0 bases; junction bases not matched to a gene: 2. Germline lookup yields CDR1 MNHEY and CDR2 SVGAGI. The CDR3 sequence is CASSYSASGSYEQYF. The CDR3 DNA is TGTGCCAGCAGTTACTCCGCTAGCGGCTCCTACGAGCAGTACTTC.

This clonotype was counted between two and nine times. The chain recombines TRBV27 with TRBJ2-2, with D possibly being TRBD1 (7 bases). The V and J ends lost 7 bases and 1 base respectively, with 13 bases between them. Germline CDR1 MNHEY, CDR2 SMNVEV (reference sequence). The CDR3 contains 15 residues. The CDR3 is CASKDRDWNTGELFF. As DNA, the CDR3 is TGTGCCAGCAAAGACAGGGACTGGAACACCGGGGAGCTGTTTTTT.

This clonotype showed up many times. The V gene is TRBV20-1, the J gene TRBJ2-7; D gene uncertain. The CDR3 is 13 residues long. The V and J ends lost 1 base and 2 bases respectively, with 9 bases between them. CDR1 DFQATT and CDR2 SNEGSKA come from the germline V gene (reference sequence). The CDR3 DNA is TGCAGTGCTAGAGGGGAAGGGACCTACGAGCAGTACTTC. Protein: CSARGEGTYEQYF.

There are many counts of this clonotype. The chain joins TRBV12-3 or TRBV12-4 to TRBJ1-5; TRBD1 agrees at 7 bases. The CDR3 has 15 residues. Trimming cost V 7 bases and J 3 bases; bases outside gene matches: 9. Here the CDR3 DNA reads TGTGCCAGCACCGTAACAGGGGTGAACAATCAGCCCCAGCATTTT. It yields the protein CASTVTGVNNQPQHF.

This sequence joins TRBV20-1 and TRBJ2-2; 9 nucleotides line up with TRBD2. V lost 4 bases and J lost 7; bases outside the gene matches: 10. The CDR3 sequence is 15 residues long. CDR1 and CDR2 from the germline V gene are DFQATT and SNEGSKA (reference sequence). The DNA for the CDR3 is TGCAGTGCTACCCAGGCGGGGGGGCCGGTCGGGGAGCTGTTTTTT. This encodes CSATQAGGPVGELFF.

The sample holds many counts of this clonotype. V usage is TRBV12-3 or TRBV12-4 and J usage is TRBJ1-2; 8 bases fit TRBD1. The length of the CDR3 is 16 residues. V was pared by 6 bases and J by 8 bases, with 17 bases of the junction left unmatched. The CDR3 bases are TGTGCCAGCAGCATGGGACAGGCGACGGGCGAGGGAGGCTACACCTTC. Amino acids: CASSMGQATGEGGYTF.

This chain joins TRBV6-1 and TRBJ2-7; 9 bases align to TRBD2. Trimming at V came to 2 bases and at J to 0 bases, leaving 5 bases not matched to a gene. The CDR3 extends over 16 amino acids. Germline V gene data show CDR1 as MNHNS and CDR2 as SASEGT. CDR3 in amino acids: CASSERGLASSYEQYF. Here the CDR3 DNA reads TGTGCCAGCAGTGAAAGGGGACTAGCTAGCTCCTACGAGCAGTACTTC.

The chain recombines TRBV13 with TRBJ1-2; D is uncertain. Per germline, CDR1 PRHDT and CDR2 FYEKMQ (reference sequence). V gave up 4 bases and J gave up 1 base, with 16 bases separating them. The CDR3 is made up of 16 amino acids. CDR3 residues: CASSSPLLTGNYGYTF. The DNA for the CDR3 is TGTGCCAGCAGCTCCCCCCTGCTCACGGGTAACTATGGCTACACCTTC.

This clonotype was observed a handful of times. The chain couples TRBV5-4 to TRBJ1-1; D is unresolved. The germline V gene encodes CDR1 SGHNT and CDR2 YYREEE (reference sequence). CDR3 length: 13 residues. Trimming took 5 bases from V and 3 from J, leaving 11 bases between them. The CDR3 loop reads CASRNPWDTEAFF. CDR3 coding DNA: TGTGCCAGCAGGAACCCCTGGGACACTGAAGCTTTCTTT.

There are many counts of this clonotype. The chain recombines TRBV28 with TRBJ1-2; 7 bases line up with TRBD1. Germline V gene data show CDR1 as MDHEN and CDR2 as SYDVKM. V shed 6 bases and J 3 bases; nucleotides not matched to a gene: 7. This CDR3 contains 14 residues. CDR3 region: CASRSGQPDYGYTF. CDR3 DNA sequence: TGTGCCAGCAGATCGGGACAGCCTGACTATGGCTACACCTTC.

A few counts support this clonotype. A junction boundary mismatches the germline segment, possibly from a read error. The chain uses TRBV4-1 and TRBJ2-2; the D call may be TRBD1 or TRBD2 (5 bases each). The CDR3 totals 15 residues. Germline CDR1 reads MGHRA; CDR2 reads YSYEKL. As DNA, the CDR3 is TGCGCCAGCAGCCAAGATCCGACAGTCACCGGGGAGCCGTTTTTT. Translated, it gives CASSQDPTVTGEPFF.

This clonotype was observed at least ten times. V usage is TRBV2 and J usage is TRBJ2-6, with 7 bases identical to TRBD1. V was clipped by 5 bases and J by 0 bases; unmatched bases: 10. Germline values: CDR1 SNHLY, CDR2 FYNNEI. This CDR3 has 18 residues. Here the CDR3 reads CASSTRQGIFSGANVLTF. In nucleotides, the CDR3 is TGTGCCAGCAGTACCCGACAGGGAATCTTCTCTGGGGCCAACGTCCTGACTTTC.

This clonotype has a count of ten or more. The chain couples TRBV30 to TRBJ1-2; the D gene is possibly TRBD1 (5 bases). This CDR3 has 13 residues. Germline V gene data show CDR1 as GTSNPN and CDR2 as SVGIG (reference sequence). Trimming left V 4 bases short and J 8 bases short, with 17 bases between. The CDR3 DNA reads TGTGCCTGGACCCCTCCTGGGGCGGGGGGCTACACCTTC. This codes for CAWTPPGAGGYTF.

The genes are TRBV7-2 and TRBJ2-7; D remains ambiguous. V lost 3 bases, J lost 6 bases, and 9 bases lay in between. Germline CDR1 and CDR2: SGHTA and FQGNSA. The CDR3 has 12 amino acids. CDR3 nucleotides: TGTGCCAGCAGCTTCCCCCCGGGCGAGCAGTACTTC. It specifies CASSFPPGEQYF.

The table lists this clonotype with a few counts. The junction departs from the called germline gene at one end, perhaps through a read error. The CDR3 reads CASTNVEDRGPINQSQHF. The CDR3 nucleotides are TGTGCCAGCACCAACGTCGAGGACCGGGGCCCTATCAATCAGTCCCAGCATTTT. The chain carries TRBV7-3 and TRBJ1-5; possibly TRBD1 for D (5 bases). The CDR3 has 18 residues. CDR1 SGHTA and CDR2 FQGTGA come from the germline V gene.

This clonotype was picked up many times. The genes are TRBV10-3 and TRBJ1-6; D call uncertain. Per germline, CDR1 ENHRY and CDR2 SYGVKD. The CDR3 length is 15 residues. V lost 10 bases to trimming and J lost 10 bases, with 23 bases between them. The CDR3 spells CATYRTGVFGSPLHF. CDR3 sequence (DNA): TGTGCCACCTACCGTACCGGAGTTTTTGGCTCACCCCTCCACTTT.

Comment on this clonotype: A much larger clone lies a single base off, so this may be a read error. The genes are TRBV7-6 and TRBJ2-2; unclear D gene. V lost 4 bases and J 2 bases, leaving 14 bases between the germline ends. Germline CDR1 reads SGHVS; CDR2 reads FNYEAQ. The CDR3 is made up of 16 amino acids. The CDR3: CASSSGSDPNTGELFF. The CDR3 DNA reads TGTGCCAGCAGCTCTGGTTCGGATCCTAACACCGGGGAGCTGTTTTTT.

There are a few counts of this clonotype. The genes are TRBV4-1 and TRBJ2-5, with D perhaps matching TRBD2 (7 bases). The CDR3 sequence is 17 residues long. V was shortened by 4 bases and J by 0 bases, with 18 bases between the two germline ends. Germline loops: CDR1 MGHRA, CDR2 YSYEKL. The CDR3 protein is CASSRLGGGPYQETQYF. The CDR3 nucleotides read TGCGCCAGCAGCCGACTAGGGGGGGGACCGTACCAAGAGACCCAGTACTTC.

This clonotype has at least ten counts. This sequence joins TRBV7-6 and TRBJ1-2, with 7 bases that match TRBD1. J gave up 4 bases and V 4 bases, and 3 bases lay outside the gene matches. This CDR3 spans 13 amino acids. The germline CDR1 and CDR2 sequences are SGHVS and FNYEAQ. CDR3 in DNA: TGTGCCAGCAGCTCCAGACAGGGCTATGGCTACACCTTC. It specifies CASSSRQGYGYTF.

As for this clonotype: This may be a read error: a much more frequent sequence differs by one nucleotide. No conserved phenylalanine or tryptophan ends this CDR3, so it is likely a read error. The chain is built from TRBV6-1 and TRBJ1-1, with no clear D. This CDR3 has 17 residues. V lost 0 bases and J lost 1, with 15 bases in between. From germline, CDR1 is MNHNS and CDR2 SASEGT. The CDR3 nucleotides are TGTGCCAGCAGTGAAGCGGGTTGGTGGTCTCAGAACACTGAAGCTTTCTTA. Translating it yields CASSEAGWWSQNTEAFL.